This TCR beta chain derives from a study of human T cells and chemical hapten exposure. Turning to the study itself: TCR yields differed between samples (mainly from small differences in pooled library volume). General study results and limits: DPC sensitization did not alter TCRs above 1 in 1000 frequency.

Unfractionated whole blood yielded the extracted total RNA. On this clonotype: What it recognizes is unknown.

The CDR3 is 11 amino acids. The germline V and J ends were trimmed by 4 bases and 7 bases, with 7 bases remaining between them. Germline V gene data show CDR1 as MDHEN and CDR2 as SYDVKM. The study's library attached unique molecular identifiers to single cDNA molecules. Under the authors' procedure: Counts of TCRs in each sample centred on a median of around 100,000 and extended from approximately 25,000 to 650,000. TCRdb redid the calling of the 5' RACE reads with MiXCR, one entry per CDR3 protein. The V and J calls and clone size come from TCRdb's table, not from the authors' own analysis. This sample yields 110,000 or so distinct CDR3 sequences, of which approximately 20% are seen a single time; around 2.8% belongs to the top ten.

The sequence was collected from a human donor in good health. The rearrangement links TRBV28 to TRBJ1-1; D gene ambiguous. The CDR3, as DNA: TGTGCCAGCAGTTCCAACCTTGAAGCTTTCTTT. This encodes CASSSNLEAFF.